This TCR beta chain was sequenced during a study of CD8 T cell repertoires and HIV-1 epitope variants. The repertoire was sequenced with immunoSEQ multiplex PCR; TCRdb's copy has only in-frame clones and lacks some. Here the sample spans 4,000 to 5,500 clones, approximately 66% being singletons. V lost 3 bases and J 7 bases, leaving 9 bases between the germline ends. Germline CDR1 MGHDK, CDR2 SYGVNS. This CDR3 spans 12 amino acids. As regards this clone: The antigen is undetermined.

The chain uses TRBV25-1 and TRBJ1-2; D is perhaps TRBD1 (6 bases). Sequencing was carried out using cultured CD8+ T cells derived from PBMCs. The clonotype comes from a male donor with HIV. This CDR3 is CASSEGALGYTF. DNA for the CDR3: TGTGCCAGCAGTGAGGGGGCGCTTGGCTACACCTTC.